The sequence of this T cell receptor beta chain was determined in a study of human T cells and chemical hapten exposure. In the library, unique molecular identifiers were attached to individual cDNA molecules. Each CDR3 protein gets one entry after TCRdb re-called the RACE reads with MiXCR. This repertoire shows 370,000 or so distinct CDR3 sequences, around 5% found once; its top ten account for roughly 2.4%. As for time point: patch test 1, 2 weeks after DPC sensitization. Treatment defined: therapeutic diphenylcyclopropenone sensitization with weekly scalp DPC. Sample donors consisted of patients with alopecia, aged 18 to 70 years, who were suitable for DPC. CDR3 length: 18 amino acids. The ends were cut back, 4 bases at V and 0 bases at J, with 17 bases in the middle. In germline, CDR1 is SGHRS, CDR2 YFSETQ. This clonotype was seen ten or more times.

The sample here was whole blood, taken in connection with sensitization to the hapten diphenylcyclopropenone (DPC). V is TRBV5-1 and J is TRBJ1-6; the D gene is possibly TRBD1 (6 bases). The clonotype was recovered from a woman aged 45-60 years with alopecia areata. Some clones in this sample may be carry-over from other donors' samples. The CDR3 reads CASSGAPGQNSYNSPLHF. CDR3 coding DNA: TGCGCCAGCAGCGGGGCACCGGGACAAAACTCCTATAATTCACCCCTCCACTTT.